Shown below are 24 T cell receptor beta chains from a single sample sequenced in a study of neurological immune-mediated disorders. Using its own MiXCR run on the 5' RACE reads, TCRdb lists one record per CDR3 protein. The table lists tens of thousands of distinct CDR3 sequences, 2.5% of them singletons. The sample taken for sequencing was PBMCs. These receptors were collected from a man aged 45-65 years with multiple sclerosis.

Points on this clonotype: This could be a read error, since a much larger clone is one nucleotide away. The CDR3 protein is CVSTLQGPYNEQFF. The CDR3 nucleotides are TGTGTCAGCACCCTACAGGGTCCATACAATGAGCAGTTCTTC. V gene TRBV6-2 or TRBV6-3 combines with J gene TRBJ2-1; tentatively, D is TRBD1 (6 bases). Germline assignment: CDR1 MNHEY and CDR2 SVGEGT. There are 14 residues in the CDR3.

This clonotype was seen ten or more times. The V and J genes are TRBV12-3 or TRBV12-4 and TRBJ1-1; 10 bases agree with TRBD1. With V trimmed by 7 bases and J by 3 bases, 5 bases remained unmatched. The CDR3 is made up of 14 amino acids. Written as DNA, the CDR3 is TGTGCCAGCACTACAGGACAGGGGGACACTGAAGCTTTCTTT. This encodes CASTTGQGDTEAFF.

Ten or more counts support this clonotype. CDR3 residues: CSAPLAGGPLSYNEQFF. CDR3 nucleotides: TGCAGTGCTCCCCTAGCGGGGGGGCCCCTTTCCTACAATGAGCAGTTCTTC. This rearrangement joins TRBV20-1 to TRBJ2-1; 12 nucleotides align to TRBD2. Germline V lookup: CDR1 DFQATT, CDR2 SNEGSKA (reference sequence). V lost 5 bases and J lost 1; bases outside the gene matches: 9. The CDR3 has 17 residues.

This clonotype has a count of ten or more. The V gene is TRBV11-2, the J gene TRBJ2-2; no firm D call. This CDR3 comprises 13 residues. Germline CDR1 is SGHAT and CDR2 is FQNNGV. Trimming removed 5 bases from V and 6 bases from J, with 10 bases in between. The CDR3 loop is CASSTWGAGELFF. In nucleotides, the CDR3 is TGTGCCAGCAGCACCTGGGGTGCCGGGGAGCTGTTTTTT.

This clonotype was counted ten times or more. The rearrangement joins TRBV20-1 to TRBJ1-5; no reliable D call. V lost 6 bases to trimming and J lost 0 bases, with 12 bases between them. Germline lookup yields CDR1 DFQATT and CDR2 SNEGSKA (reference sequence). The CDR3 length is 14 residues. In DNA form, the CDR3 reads TGCAGTGCCGGACGGTTGTATAGCAATCAGCCCCAGCATTTT. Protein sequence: CSAGRLYSNQPQHF.

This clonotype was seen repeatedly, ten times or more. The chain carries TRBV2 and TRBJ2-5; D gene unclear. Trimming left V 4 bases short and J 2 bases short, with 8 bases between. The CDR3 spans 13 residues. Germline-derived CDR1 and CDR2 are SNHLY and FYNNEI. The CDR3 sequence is CASSARPQETQYF. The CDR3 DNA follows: TGTGCCAGCAGTGCCCGCCCTCAAGAGACCCAGTACTTC. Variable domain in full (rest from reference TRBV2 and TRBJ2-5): EPEVTQTPSHQVTQMGQEVILRCVPISNHLYFYWYRQILGQKVEFLVSFYNNEISEKSEIFDDQFSVERPDGSNFTLKIRSTKLEDSAMYFCASSARPQETQYFGPGTRLLVL.

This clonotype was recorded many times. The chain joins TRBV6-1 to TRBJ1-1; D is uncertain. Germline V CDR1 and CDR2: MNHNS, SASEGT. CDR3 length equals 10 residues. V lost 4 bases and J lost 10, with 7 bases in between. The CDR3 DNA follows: TGTGCCAGCAGTGCCGGTAGAGCTTTCTTT. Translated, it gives CASSAGRAFF.

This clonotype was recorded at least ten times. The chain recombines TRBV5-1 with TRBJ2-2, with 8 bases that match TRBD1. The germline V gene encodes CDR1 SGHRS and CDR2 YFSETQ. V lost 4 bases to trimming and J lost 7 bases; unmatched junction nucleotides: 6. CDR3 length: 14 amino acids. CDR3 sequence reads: CASSLDRAVGELFF. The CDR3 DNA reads TGCGCCAGCAGCCTGGACAGGGCGGTCGGGGAGCTGTTTTTT.

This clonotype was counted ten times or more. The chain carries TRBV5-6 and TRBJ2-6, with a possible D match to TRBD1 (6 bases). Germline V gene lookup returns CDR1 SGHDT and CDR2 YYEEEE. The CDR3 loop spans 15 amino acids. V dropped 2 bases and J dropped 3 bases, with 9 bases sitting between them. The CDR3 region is CASSFAGVGANVLTF. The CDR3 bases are TGTGCCAGCAGCTTCGCAGGGGTTGGGGCCAACGTCCTGACTTTC.

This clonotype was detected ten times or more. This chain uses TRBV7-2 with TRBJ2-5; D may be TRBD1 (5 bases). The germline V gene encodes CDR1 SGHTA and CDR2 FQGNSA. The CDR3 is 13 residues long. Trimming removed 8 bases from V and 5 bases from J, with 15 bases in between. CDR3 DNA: TGTGCCAGCCGGTCACCTCCAGGGGAGACCCAGTACTTC. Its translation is CASRSPPGETQYF.

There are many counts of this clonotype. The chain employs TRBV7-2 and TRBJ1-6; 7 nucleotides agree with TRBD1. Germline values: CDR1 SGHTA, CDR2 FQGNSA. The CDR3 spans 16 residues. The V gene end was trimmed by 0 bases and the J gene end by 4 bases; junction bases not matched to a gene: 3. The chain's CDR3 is CASSLAAGGYNSPLHF. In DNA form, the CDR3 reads TGTGCCAGCAGCTTAGCGGCAGGGGGATATAATTCACCCCTCCACTTT. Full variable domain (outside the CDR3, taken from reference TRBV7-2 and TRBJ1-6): GAGVSQSPSNKVTEKGKDVELRCDPISGHTALYWYRQSLGQGLEFLIYFQGNSAPDKSGLPSDRFSAERTGGSVSTLTIQRTQQEDSAVYLCASSLAAGGYNSPLHFGNGTRLTVT.

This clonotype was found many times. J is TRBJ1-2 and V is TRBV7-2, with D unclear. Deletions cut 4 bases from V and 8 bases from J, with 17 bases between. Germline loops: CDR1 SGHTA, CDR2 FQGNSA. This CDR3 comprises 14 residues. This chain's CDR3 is CASSSRAPHGGYTF. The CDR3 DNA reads TGTGCCAGCAGCTCCCGGGCACCCCACGGAGGCTACACCTTC. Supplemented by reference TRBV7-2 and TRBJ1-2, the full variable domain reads GAGVSQSPSNKVTEKGKDVELRCDPISGHTALYWYRQSLGQGLEFLIYFQGNSAPDKSGLPSDRFSAERTGGSVSTLTIQRTQQEDSAVYLCASSSRAPHGGYTFGSGTRLTVV.

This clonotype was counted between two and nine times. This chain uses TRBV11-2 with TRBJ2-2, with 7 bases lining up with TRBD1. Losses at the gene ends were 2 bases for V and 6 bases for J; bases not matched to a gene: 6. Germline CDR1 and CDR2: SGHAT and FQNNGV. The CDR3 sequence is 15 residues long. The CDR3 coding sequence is TGTGCCAGCAGCTTAAACAGGGGTTTCCCCGGGGAGCTGTTTTTT. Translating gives CASSLNRGFPGELFF.

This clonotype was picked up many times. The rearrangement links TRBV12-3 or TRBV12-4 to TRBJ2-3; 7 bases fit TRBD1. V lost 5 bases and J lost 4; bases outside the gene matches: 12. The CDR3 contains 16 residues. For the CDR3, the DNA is TGTGCCAGCAGTCCGATTGGGAACAGGGGCGCAGATACGCAGTATTTT. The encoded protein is CASSPIGNRGADTQYF.

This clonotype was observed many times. CDR3 coding DNA: TGTGCCAGCAGCTTATTTTCGGGGACAGGGGCTTCTGGAAACACCATATATTTT. Its protein product is CASSLFSGTGASGNTIYF. The gene calls are TRBV7-6 and TRBJ1-3, with 10 bases identical to TRBD1. Germline trimming cut 2 bases from V and 1 base from J; bases unmatched to any gene: 8. CDR1 and CDR2 (germline): SGHVS, FNYEAQ. The CDR3 totals 18 residues.

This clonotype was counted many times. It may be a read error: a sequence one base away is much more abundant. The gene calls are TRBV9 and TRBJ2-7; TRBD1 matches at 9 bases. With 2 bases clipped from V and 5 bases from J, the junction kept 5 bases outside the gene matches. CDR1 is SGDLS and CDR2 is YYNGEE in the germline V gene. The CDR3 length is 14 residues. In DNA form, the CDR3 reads TGTGCCAGCAGCGTCCGGGACAGGGAGAACGAGCAGTACTTC. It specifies CASSVRDRENEQYF.

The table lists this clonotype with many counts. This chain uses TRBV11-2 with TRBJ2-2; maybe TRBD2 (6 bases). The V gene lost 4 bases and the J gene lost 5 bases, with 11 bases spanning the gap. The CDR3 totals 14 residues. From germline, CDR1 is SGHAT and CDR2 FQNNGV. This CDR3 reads CASSSEGETGELFF. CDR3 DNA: TGTGCCAGCAGCTCGGAGGGTGAGACCGGGGAGCTGTTTTTT.

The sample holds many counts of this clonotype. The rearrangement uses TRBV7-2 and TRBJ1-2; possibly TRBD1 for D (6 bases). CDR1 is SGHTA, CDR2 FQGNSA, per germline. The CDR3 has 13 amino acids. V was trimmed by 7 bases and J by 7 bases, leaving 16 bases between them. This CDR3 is CASNVIGGSGYTF. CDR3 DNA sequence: TGTGCCAGCAACGTGATTGGGGGCAGTGGCTACACCTTC.

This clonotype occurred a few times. Written as DNA, the CDR3 is TGTGCCAGAGAGGATTATGGCTACACCTTC. Translating gives CAREDYGYTF. The chain is built from TRBV2 and TRBJ1-2; D gene ambiguous. V dropped 9 bases and J dropped 5 bases, with 7 bases sitting between them. Germline CDR1 reads SNHLY; CDR2 reads FYNNEI. The CDR3 has 10 residues.

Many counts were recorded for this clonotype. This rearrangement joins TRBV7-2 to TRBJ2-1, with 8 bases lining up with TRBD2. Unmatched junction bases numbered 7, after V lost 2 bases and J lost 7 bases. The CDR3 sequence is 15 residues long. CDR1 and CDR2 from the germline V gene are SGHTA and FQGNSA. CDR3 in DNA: TGTGCCAGCAGCTTACGGGGGGGCAATTTGAATGAGCAGTTCTTC. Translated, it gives CASSLRGGNLNEQFF.

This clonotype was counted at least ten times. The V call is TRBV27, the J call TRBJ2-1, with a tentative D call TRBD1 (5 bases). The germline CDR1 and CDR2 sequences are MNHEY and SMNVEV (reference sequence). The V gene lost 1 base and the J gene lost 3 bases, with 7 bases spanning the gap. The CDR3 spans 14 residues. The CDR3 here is CASSLLQGYNEQFF. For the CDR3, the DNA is TGTGCCAGCAGTTTATTGCAGGGCTACAATGAGCAGTTCTTC.

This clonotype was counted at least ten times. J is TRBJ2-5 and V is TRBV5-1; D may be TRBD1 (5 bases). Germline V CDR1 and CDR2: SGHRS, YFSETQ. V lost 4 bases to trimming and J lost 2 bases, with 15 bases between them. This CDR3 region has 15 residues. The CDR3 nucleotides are TGCGCCAGCAGCATTGTAGGGGAATCTCAAGAGACCCAGTACTTC. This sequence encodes CASSIVGESQETQYF.

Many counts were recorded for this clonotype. CDR3 in DNA: TGTGCCAGCAGCCCAATCATTGTCAGCTCCTACAATGAGCAGTTCTTC. Amino acids: CASSPIIVSSYNEQFF. The V and J genes are TRBV9 and TRBJ2-1; D call uncertain. The length of the CDR3 is 16 residues. CDR1 SGDLS and CDR2 YYNGEE come from the germline V gene. V was pared by 4 bases and J by 0 bases, with 14 bases between.

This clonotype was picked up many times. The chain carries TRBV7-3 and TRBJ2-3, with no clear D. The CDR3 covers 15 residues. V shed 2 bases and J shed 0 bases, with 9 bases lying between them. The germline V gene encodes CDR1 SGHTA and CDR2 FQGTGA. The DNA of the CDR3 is TGTGCCAGCAGCTTAGGGCAGCCTAGCACAGATACGCAGTATTTT. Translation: CASSLGQPSTDTQYF.